Listed here are 27 T cell receptor beta chains from one sample, sequenced in a study of CD8+ T cells in alopecia areata. RNA extraction and reverse transcription yielded cDNA as sequencing template. Sequenced by immunoSEQ multiplex PCR; TCRdb stores in-frame clones only, minus some. The sample holds roughly 120,000 clones, roughly three fifths seen once. The treatment is: oral pan-JAK inhibitor, 5-10 mg twice daily. The sequencing here drew on CD8+ T cells sorted from blood, taken at week 24, from a patient treated with tofacitinib. These receptors all come from a human donor with alopecia areata.

V gene TRBV7-9 combines with J gene TRBJ2-5; no reliable D call. The CDR3 is 14 amino acids. In germline, CDR1 is SEHNR, CDR2 FQNEAQ (reference sequence). The V gene lost 5 bases and the J gene lost 2 bases, with 12 bases spanning the gap. The CDR3 DNA reads TGTGCCAGCAGCACACTGGGGTCACAAGAGACCCAGTACTTC. It encodes CASSTLGSQETQYF.

This chain joins TRBV30 and TRBJ1-1; the D gene is possibly TRBD1 (5 bases). CDR3 length: 12 residues. CDR1 and CDR2 (germline): GTSNPN, SVGIG (reference sequence). V lost 2 bases and J lost 7, with 11 bases in between. The CDR3 sequence: CAWSPQGVEAFF. The CDR3 coding sequence is TGTGCCTGGAGTCCCCAGGGCGTTGAAGCTTTCTTT.

The V gene is TRBV4-3, the J gene TRBJ1-6; D call uncertain. The CDR3 runs 13 residues. CDR1 LGHNA and CDR2 YSLEER come from the germline V gene. The V gene lost 4 bases and the J gene lost 13 bases, with 14 bases spanning the gap. The CDR3 region has the DNA TGCGCCAGCAGCCTCCGCCTGGCCTTCCCCCTCCACTTT. Translation gives CASSLRLAFPLHF.

J is TRBJ1-2 and V is TRBV5-1, with 9 nucleotides matching TRBD1. Losses at the gene ends were 4 bases for V and 5 bases for J; bases not matched to a gene: 6. Germline CDR1 and CDR2: SGHRS and YFSETQ. The CDR3 runs 14 residues. CDR3 bases: TGCGCCAGCAGCCCGGGACAGGGATTATATGGCTACACCTTC. Its protein is CASSPGQGLYGYTF.

This clone was detected a few times. The gene calls are TRBV27 and TRBJ1-2; 7 bases fit TRBD1. Germline V lookup: CDR1 MNHEY, CDR2 SMNVEV (reference sequence). Trimming at V came to 2 bases and at J to 7 bases, leaving 7 bases not matched to a gene. CDR3 length equals 14 residues. CDR3 bases: TGTGCCAGCAGTTTACTCAGGGGGATCGGTGGCTACACCTTC. This encodes CASSLLRGIGGYTF.

This clone was picked up one time. This chain links TRBV6-4 with TRBJ2-7; the D gene is possibly TRBD1 (6 bases). The CDR3 runs to 13 residues. V was pared by 6 bases and J by 4 bases, with 13 bases between. Germline CDR1 MRHNA, CDR2 SNTAGT. CDR3 DNA: TGTGCCAGCAGGGGGGACACATTTTACGAGCAGTACTTC. Its translation: CASRGDTFYEQYF.

J is TRBJ1-6 and V is TRBV25-1, with D possibly matching TRBD1 (6 bases). Germline V CDR1 and CDR2: MGHDK, SYGVNS. CDR3 length equals 13 residues. V lost 10 bases to trimming and J lost 5 bases, with 12 bases between them. CDR3 sequence reads: CAMSRGNNSPLHF. CDR3 coding DNA: TGTGCCATGTCCAGGGGAAATAATTCACCCCTCCACTTT.

The table lists this clone with a few counts. The V call is TRBV9, the J call TRBJ1-2; D is uncertain. The CDR3 covers 14 residues. V lost 2 bases and J lost 5, with 13 bases in between. Germline CDR1 and CDR2: SGDLS and YYNGEE. CDR3 region: CASSVSLSPYGYTF. CDR3 DNA: TGTGCCAGCAGCGTTTCACTTTCCCCGTATGGCTACACCTTC.

The chain carries TRBV6-6 and TRBJ1-5; tentatively, D is TRBD1 (6 bases). CDR1 MNHNY and CDR2 SVGAGI come from the germline V gene (reference sequence). This CDR3 region has 15 residues. V was trimmed by 2 bases and J by 4 bases, leaving 12 bases between them. The CDR3 region is CASSYTGGGNQPQHF. In DNA, the CDR3 is TGTGCCAGCAGTTACACAGGAGGGGGGAATCAGCCCCAGCATTTT.

The rearrangement uses TRBV2 and TRBJ1-2; D remains unclear. Germline CDR1 SNHLY, CDR2 FYNNEI. The CDR3 covers 10 residues. V lost 10 bases to trimming and J lost 7 bases, with 10 bases between them. CDR3 region: CAILAPGYTF. The CDR3 DNA reads TGTGCCATCCTAGCGCCTGGCTACACCTTC.

The chain couples TRBV19 to TRBJ1-5, with TRBD1 matching over 7 bases. The V segment lost 5 bases and the J segment 0 bases; nucleotides outside the gene matches: 7. This CDR3 is 16 amino acids long. Germline V gene sequence: CDR1 LNHDA, CDR2 SQIVND (reference sequence). For the CDR3, the DNA is TGTGCCAGTAGTTTCAGACAGGGCTATAGCAATCAGCCCCAGCATTTT. The encoded protein is CASSFRQGYSNQPQHF.

This chain uses TRBV7-9 with TRBJ1-2; tentatively, D is TRBD1 (5 bases). The ends were cut back, 2 bases at V and 6 bases at J, with 10 bases in the middle. There are 13 residues in the CDR3. Germline V gene sequence: CDR1 SEHNR, CDR2 FQNEAQ (reference sequence). The CDR3 region is CASSLMGDHGYTF. CDR3 nucleotide sequence: TGTGCCAGCAGCTTAATGGGGGACCATGGCTACACCTTC.

The chain employs TRBV7-8 and TRBJ1-3; D remains unclear. Trimming removed 5 bases at V and 2 bases at J, with 13 bases between. Germline loops: CDR1 SGHVS, CDR2 FQNEAQ. There are 15 residues in the CDR3. The CDR3 spells CASSPHRATGNTIYF. The CDR3 bases are TGTGCCAGCAGCCCTCACCGGGCCACTGGAAACACCATATATTTT.

The chain links TRBV27 to TRBJ2-7; D tentatively reads TRBD1 or TRBD2 (7 bases each). CDR1 MNHEY and CDR2 SMNVEV come from the germline V gene (reference sequence). The germline V and J ends were trimmed by 5 bases and 6 bases, with 17 bases remaining between them. This CDR3 spans 14 amino acids. This chain's CDR3 is CASSPRTGGGEQYF. CDR3 DNA: TGTGCCAGCAGTCCCAGGACAGGCGGGGGCGAGCAGTACTTC.

The chain recombines TRBV6-1 with TRBJ1-3, with D unclear. V was pared by 2 bases and J by 9 bases, with 14 bases between. Germline assignment: CDR1 MNHNS and CDR2 SASEGT. The length of the CDR3 is 14 residues. The CDR3 spells CASSELTAASTIYF. CDR3 bases: TGTGCCAGCAGTGAATTGACGGCAGCCAGCACCATATATTTT.

As for this clone: At the DNA level, this CDR3 is encoded by other sequences in the same sample as well. The J gene is TRBJ1-1, the V gene TRBV7-9; D is ambiguous. Germline values: CDR1 SEHNR, CDR2 FQNEAQ (reference sequence). CDR3 length: 12 residues. V gave up 3 bases and J gave up 3 bases, with 5 bases separating them. CDR3 bases: TGTGCCAGCAGCTTTGCGGACACTGAAGCTTTCTTT. Protein sequence: CASSFADTEAFF.

The chain joins TRBV13 to TRBJ2-7; weak D call: TRBD1 (6 bases). Germline-derived CDR1 and CDR2 are PRHDT and FYEKMQ (reference sequence). Trimming left V 2 bases short and J 0 bases short, with 14 bases between. CDR3 length equals 16 residues. The CDR3 DNA is TGTGCCAGCAGCTTATCCGACAGGACCTACTCCTACGAGCAGTACTTC. This encodes CASSLSDRTYSYEQYF.

In this sample, this clone turned up once. The rearrangement joins TRBV27 to TRBJ1-5, with 7 nucleotides matching TRBD1. V was clipped by 5 bases and J by 3 bases; unmatched bases: 13. Germline V gene sequence: CDR1 MNHEY, CDR2 SMNVEV (reference sequence). This CDR3 is built from 17 residues. The CDR3 protein is CASSTTPDRAFNQPQHF. CDR3 bases: TGTGCCAGCAGTACGACGCCCGACAGGGCCTTCAATCAGCCCCAGCATTTT.

The rearrangement uses TRBV27 and TRBJ1-2, with no clear D. Trimming left V 5 bases short and J 5 bases short, with 15 bases between. The germline gives CDR1 MNHEY, CDR2 SMNVEV (reference sequence). The CDR3 contains 14 residues. The CDR3 spells CASSPFGIGYGYTF. In DNA form, the CDR3 reads TGTGCCAGCAGTCCGTTTGGTATTGGGTATGGCTACACCTTC.

This clone was counted a single time. This rearrangement joins TRBV15 to TRBJ2-1; 7 nucleotides agree with TRBD2. Looked up from germline, CDR1 is LNHNV and CDR2 is YYDKDF (reference sequence). Germline trimming cut 0 bases from V and 3 bases from J; bases unmatched to any gene: 5. The CDR3 has 16 residues. The CDR3 nucleotides are TGTGCCACCAGCAGAGATACCGGGACTATCTACAATGAGCAGTTCTTC. This gives the protein CATSRDTGTIYNEQFF.

This clone has a single count. This rearrangement joins TRBV11-1 to TRBJ2-2; TRBD2 might be the D (5 bases). CDR1 is SGHAT, CDR2 FQDESV, per germline (reference sequence). Trimming pared 5 bases from V and 1 base from J, leaving 11 bases between. CDR3 size: 15 residues. Here the CDR3 reads CASSPLRGNTGELFF. The CDR3 region has the DNA TGTGCCAGCAGCCCGCTACGGGGGAACACCGGGGAGCTGTTTTTT.

V is TRBV5-1 and J is TRBJ2-7; D ambiguous. The V gene's germline CDR1 is SGHRS and CDR2 YFSETQ. CDR3 size: 13 residues. Trimming pared 0 bases from V and 4 bases from J, leaving 8 bases between. The CDR3 spells CASSLGQDYEQYF. CDR3 sequence (DNA): TGCGCCAGCAGCTTGGGGCAGGATTACGAGCAGTACTTC.

The rearrangement links TRBV7-9 to TRBJ1-2; possibly TRBD1 for D (5 bases). The germline V gene has CDR1 SEHNR and CDR2 FQNEAQ (reference sequence). Trimming left V 4 bases short and J 4 bases short, with 16 bases between. The CDR3 covers 15 residues. The CDR3 coding sequence is TGTGCCAGCAGCTCCCGGGACGGGAACCCCTATGGCTACACCTTC. This encodes CASSSRDGNPYGYTF.

J is TRBJ2-7 and V is TRBV13; the D gene is possibly TRBD1 (5 bases). Looked up from germline, CDR1 is PRHDT and CDR2 is FYEKMQ (reference sequence). This CDR3 region has 12 residues. The ends were cut back, 4 bases at V and 5 bases at J, with 9 bases in the middle. CDR3: CASSSQGHEQYF. CDR3 in DNA: TGTGCCAGCAGCTCTCAGGGCCACGAGCAGTACTTC. Supplemented by reference TRBV13 and TRBJ2-7, the full variable domain reads AAGVIQSPRHLIKEKRETATLKCYPIPRHDTVYWYQQGPGQDPQFLISFYEKMQSDKGSIPDRFSAQQFSDYHSELNMSSLELGDSALYFCASSSQGHEQYFGPGTRLTVT.

The CDR3 protein is CASSLEDTHYGYTF. The CDR3 DNA reads as TGTGCCAGCAGCTTGGAGGACACCCACTATGGCTACACCTTC. The chain joins TRBV5-6 to TRBJ1-2, with a weak D call TRBD1 (5 bases). V was pared by 0 bases and J by 3 bases, with 9 bases between. The CDR3 is 14 residues long. The germline V gene has CDR1 SGHDT and CDR2 YYEEEE. Full variable domain (missing parts from reference TRBV5-6 and TRBJ1-2): DAGVTQSPTHLIKTRGQQVTLRCSPKSGHDTVSWYQQALGQGPQFIFQYYEEEERQRGNFPDRFSGHQFPNYSSELNVNALLLGDSALYLCASSLEDTHYGYTFGSGTRLTVV.

CDR3 nucleotide sequence: TGTGCCAGCAGCCCCCCCGGGGTGGGTATGTCCTACGAGCAGTACTTC. Its translation is CASSPPGVGMSYEQYF. The chain employs TRBV9 and TRBJ2-7, with D possibly matching TRBD2 (5 bases). Germline CDR1 is SGDLS and CDR2 is YYNGEE. V lost 4 bases to trimming and J lost 1 base, with 18 bases between them. This CDR3 comprises 16 residues.

The chain links TRBV7-9 to TRBJ1-5; 8 positions agree with TRBD1. Germline values: CDR1 SEHNR, CDR2 FQNEAQ (reference sequence). This CDR3 has 15 amino acids. J lost 2 bases, V lost 4 bases, and 4 bases had no gene match. The CDR3 region is CASSSGGAGNQPQHF. DNA for the CDR3: TGTGCCAGCAGCTCAGGGGGCGCTGGCAATCAGCCCCAGCATTTT.